The present entry profiles one T cell receptor (beta chain) with its context. The sample contains more than one DNA sequence encoding this CDR3. This record belongs to a study of shared clonotypes between healthy human individuals. TCRdb keeps only in-frame clones here, not all; method: immunoSEQ multiplex PCR. This table has roughly 640,000 clones, more than 95% appearing once. The source material was naive CD4+ T cells sorted from blood. Sample subset: CD45RA+ positively selected. The sequence was obtained from a woman aged 25 to 39 in good health.

The CDR3 loop reads CASSLTGRETQYF. CDR3 nucleotides: TGCGCCAGCAGCTTGACAGGGCGGGAGACCCAGTACTTC. This chain links TRBV5-1 with TRBJ2-5; tentatively, D is TRBD1 (6 bases). CDR1 SGHRS and CDR2 YFSETQ come from the germline V gene. This CDR3 has 13 amino acids. The V and J ends lost 1 base and 5 bases respectively, with 9 bases between them.